This T cell receptor (beta chain) was sequenced during a study of response to subunit inactivated influenza vaccine. One entry per CDR3 protein, called by TCRdb with MiXCR from the RT-PCR reads. This sample yields more than 400,000 distinct CDR3 sequences, of which approximately 11% are seen a single time; 9.5% to 15% belongs to the top ten. CDR1 is SGHVS, CDR2 FQNEAQ, per germline. This CDR3 is 15 amino acids long. V gave up 2 bases and J gave up 4 bases; unmatched junction bases: 5. Remarks on this clonotype: No antigen is known for it.

Whole-study findings and limits: Researchers suggested that each seasonal influenza vaccination recruits few new T cells.

The clonotype was recovered from a man aged 50 to 59 who received an inactivated influenza vaccine. V and J are TRBV7-8 and TRBJ2-7; TRBD2 matches 10 bases. Sequenced here: PBMCs from blood, sampled roughly 46 days after vaccination. The CDR3 DNA reads TGTGCCAGCAGCTTAAGCGGGGGGGCGGAATACGAGCAGTACTTC. Translating it yields CASSLSGGAEYEQYF.